The next 6 T cell receptor beta chains were all read from a single sample in a study of technical replicates of blood from a few donors. Produced via immunoSEQ multiplex PCR; TCRdb's table is partial and in-frame only. The sample holds roughly 93,000 clones, roughly 96% seen once. Source material: T cells isolated from PBMCs. The receptors were sampled from a human donor in good health.

The chain links TRBV13 to TRBJ2-7, with D perhaps TRBD2 (5 bases). Germline V lookup: CDR1 PRHDT, CDR2 FYEKMQ (reference sequence). There are 19 residues in the CDR3. The V end was cut by 4 bases, the J end by 5 bases, with 30 bases between. The CDR3 bases are TGTGCCAGCAGCTCCGCGTACACTAGTCCCACTAATGTCGGGGACGAGCAGTACTTC. Amino acid sequence: CASSSAYTSPTNVGDEQYF. The entire variable domain, with the rest obtained from reference TRBV13 and TRBJ2-7, is as follows: AAGVIQSPRHLIKEKRETATLKCYPIPRHDTVYWYQQGPGQDPQFLISFYEKMQSDKGSIPDRFSAQQFSDYHSELNMSSLELGDSALYFCASSSAYTSPTNVGDEQYFGPGTRLTVT.

The V and J genes are TRBV7-6 and TRBJ1-2; TRBD1 might be the D (6 bases). The CDR3 has 14 residues. Germline V gene data show CDR1 as SGHVS and CDR2 as FNYEAQ. V dropped 1 base and J dropped 3 bases, with 9 bases sitting between them. The CDR3 DNA reads TGTGCCAGCAGCTTAGGGGCAGGGGACTATGGCTACACCTTC. Its protein product is CASSLGAGDYGYTF.

This clone was detected once. This chain links TRBV4-2 with TRBJ2-3, with 8 bases lining up with TRBD1. Germline lookup yields CDR1 LGHNA and CDR2 YNFKEQ. The CDR3 length is 16 residues. V trimming: 1 base; J trimming: 1 base; junction bases outside the gene matches: 4. CDR3 protein: CASSQGDRRRTDTQYF. The CDR3 nucleotides read TGTGCCAGCAGCCAAGGGGACAGGCGTCGCACAGATACGCAGTATTTT.

The J gene is TRBJ1-2, the V gene TRBV2; D is possibly TRBD1 (5 bases). The ends were cut back, 9 bases at V and 3 bases at J, with 23 bases in the middle. CDR1 is SNHLY and CDR2 is FYNNEI in the germline V gene. The CDR3 runs 16 residues. CDR3 loop: CASVASGGTAYYGYTF. The CDR3, as DNA: TGTGCCAGTGTAGCTTCAGGAGGGACGGCCTACTATGGCTACACCTTC.

The chain links TRBV5-4 to TRBJ2-7; perhaps TRBD1 as D (5 bases). Germline CDR1 reads SGHNT; CDR2 reads YYREEE (reference sequence). The CDR3 totals 14 residues. Deletions cut 3 bases from V and 6 bases from J, with 16 bases between. CDR3 in DNA: TGTGCCAGCAGCTCGGCCCTACAGGTCGCCGAGCAGTACTTC. Amino acid sequence: CASSSALQVAEQYF.

Written as DNA, the CDR3 is TGTGCCAGCAGAACCGGGACAGACTATAGCGGGACCCGTCACAATGAGCAGTTCTTC. This encodes CASRTGTDYSGTRHNEQFF. This rearrangement joins TRBV2 to TRBJ2-1; TRBD2 might be the D (8 bases). The CDR3 covers 19 residues. CDR1 is SNHLY, CDR2 FYNNEI, per germline. Trimming pared 6 bases from V and 5 bases from J, leaving 29 bases between. Complete variable domain (other parts from reference TRBV2 and TRBJ2-1): EPEVTQTPSHQVTQMGQEVILRCVPISNHLYFYWYRQILGQKVEFLVSFYNNEISEKSEIFDDQFSVERPDGSNFTLKIRSTKLEDSAMYFCASRTGTDYSGTRHNEQFFGPGTRLTVL.